The 28 T cell receptor beta chains reported below all come from one sample, sequenced in a study of blood T cell repertoires in COVID-19. TCRdb keeps only in-frame clones here, not all; method: immunoSEQ multiplex PCR. The table lists under 45,000 clones, around three quarters of them singletons, with around 27% in the top ten. The sample comprised peripheral blood. These TCRs come from an elderly man with acute or convalescent COVID-19.

This sequence joins TRBV11-3 and TRBJ2-3; possibly TRBD2 for D (6 bases). From germline, CDR1 is SGHNT and CDR2 YENEEA. The CDR3 contains 14 residues. Trimming cost V 4 bases and J 0 bases, with 8 bases left between them. The CDR3 DNA follows: TGTGCCAGCAGCTGGACTACTAGCACAGATACGCAGTATTTT. Translated, it gives CASSWTTSTDTQYF.

CDR3 nucleotides: TGTGCCAGCAGTCCCGGGACAGGGGAGTATGGCTACACCTTC. It is translated as CASSPGTGEYGYTF. This chain connects TRBV2 to TRBJ1-2, with 10 bases matching TRBD1. Germline-derived CDR1 and CDR2 are SNHLY and FYNNEI. V was pared by 5 bases and J by 5 bases, with 5 bases of the junction left unmatched. The CDR3 is made up of 14 amino acids.

V is TRBV5-1 and J is TRBJ2-5; the match to TRBD2 covers 12 bases. This CDR3 spans 19 amino acids. Germline CDR1 and CDR2: SGHRS and YFSETQ. V lost 4 bases and J lost 0; bases outside the gene matches: 13. The CDR3 sequence is CASSTIKGLAGNYQETQYF. Written as DNA, the CDR3 is TGCGCCAGCAGCACCATCAAAGGACTAGCGGGAAATTACCAAGAGACCCAGTACTTC.

CDR3 region: CASSVGMTGSNEKLFF. The CDR3 bases are TGTGCCAGCAGCGTAGGGATGACAGGGAGTAATGAAAAACTGTTTTTT. The chain links TRBV9 to TRBJ1-4, with 7 bases that match TRBD1. Losses at the gene ends were 0 bases for V and 4 bases for J; bases not matched to a gene: 6. The germline V gene has CDR1 SGDLS and CDR2 YYNGEE. The CDR3 contains 16 residues.

This chain uses TRBV7-8 with TRBJ2-3; maybe TRBD2 (6 bases). The CDR3 extends over 13 amino acids. Germline V CDR1 and CDR2: SGHVS, FQNEAQ. The CDR3 DNA sequence: TGTGCTACTGTTGCGGGGAGCACAGATACGCAGTATTTT. This encodes CATVAGSTDTQYF.

The V and J genes are TRBV27 and TRBJ2-3, with 16 bases lining up with TRBD2. The CDR3 consists of 18 residues. Trimming took 4 bases from V and 4 from J; bases not matched to a gene: 8. Germline V gene lookup returns CDR1 MNHEY and CDR2 SMNVEV (reference sequence). The CDR3 is CASSSGLAGGPSADTQYF. CDR3 bases: TGTGCCAGCAGTTCGGGACTAGCGGGAGGGCCGTCAGCAGATACGCAGTATTTT.

The gene calls are TRBV10-3 and TRBJ2-2; TRBD1 matches 10 bases. With V trimmed by 3 bases and J by 5 bases, 6 bases remained unmatched. Germline loops: CDR1 ENHRY, CDR2 SYGVKD. The CDR3 runs to 16 residues. CDR3 region: CAISEGQGERTGELFF. The CDR3 DNA reads as TGTGCCATCAGTGAAGGACAGGGGGAGAGGACCGGGGAGCTGTTTTTT.

The V gene is TRBV18, the J gene TRBJ2-3, with 12 bases aligning to TRBD2. After removal of 1 base from V and 2 bases from J, the junction contained 10 bases not matched to a gene. The CDR3 spans 19 residues. Germline V gene sequence: CDR1 KGHSH, CDR2 LQKENI. The CDR3 loop is CASSPRTSGVGGLTDTQYF. In DNA, the CDR3 is TGTGCCAGCTCACCACGGACTAGCGGGGTCGGGGGACTCACAGATACGCAGTATTTT.

The V and J genes are TRBV10-3 and TRBJ2-7; 7 nucleotides line up with TRBD2. CDR3 length equals 15 residues. The ends lost 2 bases at V and 6 bases at J; junction bases unmatched: 10. Germline V gene lookup returns CDR1 ENHRY and CDR2 SYGVKD. CDR3 DNA sequence: TGTGCCATCAGTGAGGGAAGGAGACTAGCAAGCGAGCAGTACTTC. This gives the protein CAISEGRRLASEQYF.

The J gene is TRBJ2-7, the V gene TRBV3-1 (or the pseudogene TRBV3-2); 10 bases match TRBD2. The germline CDR1 and CDR2 sequences are LGHDT and YNNKEL (reference sequence). Germline trimming cut 4 bases from V and 0 bases from J; bases unmatched to any gene: 9. CDR3 length: 17 residues. CDR3 region: CASSPSWGLASSYEQYF. The CDR3 region has the DNA TGTGCCAGCAGCCCAAGCTGGGGACTAGCGAGCTCCTACGAGCAGTACTTC.

This clone was seen more than once but under ten times. The rearrangement links TRBV20-1 to TRBJ2-7; D is uncertain. This CDR3 is 11 amino acids long. Germline assignment: CDR1 DFQATT and CDR2 SNEGSKA (reference sequence). V lost 0 bases and J 2 bases, leaving 2 bases between the germline ends. The CDR3 nucleotides are TGCAGTGCTAGAGACACCTACGAGCAGTACTTC. This sequence encodes CSARDTYEQYF.

This clone appeared a few times. CDR3 region: CASSPPLAFF. DNA for the CDR3: TGTGCCAGCAGCCCCCCTTTAGCTTTCTTT. This chain uses TRBV21-1 with TRBJ1-1. TRBV21-1 is described as a pseudogene. CDR3 size: 10 residues.

This chain uses TRBV5-1 with TRBJ2-1, with a weak D call TRBD2 (7 bases). The V gene lost 5 bases and the J gene lost 7 bases, with 13 bases spanning the gap. Germline V gives CDR1 SGHRS, CDR2 YFSETQ. The CDR3 is made up of 13 amino acids. The CDR3 region is CASSGGGSNEQFF. In nucleotides, the CDR3 is TGCGCCAGCAGTGGCGGGGGCTCAAATGAGCAGTTCTTC.

This chain links TRBV4-1 with TRBJ2-1; a weak D match, TRBD2 (6 bases). Germline V gene lookup returns CDR1 MGHRA and CDR2 YSYEKL. CDR3 size: 14 residues. V lost 0 bases to trimming and J lost 9 bases, with 12 bases between them. In DNA form, the CDR3 reads TGCGCCAGCAGCCAAGAACTAGCCGGGCGTGAGCAGTTCTTC. Protein product: CASSQELAGREQFF.

This clone was counted between two and nine times. The chain uses TRBV10-2 and TRBJ2-7; 11 nucleotides line up with TRBD1. The CDR3 extends over 16 amino acids. With V trimmed by 0 bases and J by 3 bases, 4 bases remained unmatched. Per germline, CDR1 WSHSY and CDR2 SAAADI. The DNA of the CDR3 is TGCGCCAGCAGTGAGTCTCCGGGACAGGGGGTCTACGAGCAGTACTTC. The encoded protein is CASSESPGQGVYEQYF.

In its sample, this clone was seen a few times. The CDR3 loop reads CASSLTGGPQETQYF. DNA for the CDR3: TGTGCCAGCAGCTTGACGGGGGGACCCCAAGAGACCCAGTACTTC. The rearrangement uses TRBV5-6 and TRBJ2-5, with 7 positions matching TRBD2. There are 15 residues in the CDR3. Germline V gives CDR1 SGHDT, CDR2 YYEEEE. With 1 base clipped from V and 1 base from J, the junction kept 4 bases outside the gene matches. Full variable domain (missing parts from reference TRBV5-6 and TRBJ2-5): DAGVTQSPTHLIKTRGQQVTLRCSPKSGHDTVSWYQQALGQGPQFIFQYYEEEERQRGNFPDRFSGHQFPNYSSELNVNALLLGDSALYLCASSLTGGPQETQYFGPGTRLLVL.

V and J are TRBV11-2 and TRBJ1-1; D is uncertain. CDR1 and CDR2 from the germline V gene are SGHAT and FQNNGV. The V and J ends lost 7 bases and 1 base respectively, with 19 bases between them. The CDR3 covers 16 residues. For the CDR3, the DNA is TGTGCCAGCAAAGCGAACATTGGGGAGGGGAACACTGAAGCTTTCTTT. This translates into CASKANIGEGNTEAFF.

The chain has TRBV20-1 and TRBJ1-2; D unresolved. Germline V gene lookup returns CDR1 DFQATT and CDR2 SNEGSKA (reference sequence). The CDR3 consists of 10 residues. V was cut by 5 bases and J by 8 bases, with 9 bases left in between. The CDR3 sequence is CSAHLEGYTF. As DNA, the CDR3 is TGCAGTGCTCATTTGGAGGGCTACACCTTC.

This chain connects TRBV10-2 to TRBJ2-1; 8 bases fit TRBD2. The V segment lost 0 bases and the J segment 3 bases; nucleotides outside the gene matches: 1. CDR3 length: 15 residues. In germline, CDR1 is WSHSY, CDR2 SAAADI. The CDR3 DNA is TGCGCCAGCAGTGAGTCAAGCGGGAGCTACAATGAGCAGTTCTTC. It encodes CASSESSGSYNEQFF.

V and J are TRBV7-3 and TRBJ2-2; TRBD2 matches at 7 bases. CDR3 length: 14 residues. V trimming: 8 bases; J trimming: 0 bases; junction bases outside the gene matches: 3. CDR1 is SGHTA, CDR2 FQGTGA, per germline. CDR3 coding DNA: TGTGCCAGCGGTAGCGGGTCGAACACCGGGGAGCTGTTTTTT. Protein sequence: CASGSGSNTGELFF. The variable domain in full, completed from reference TRBV7-3 and TRBJ2-2, reads GAGVSQTPSNKVTEKGKYVELRCDPISGHTALYWYRQSLGQGPEFLIYFQGTGAADDSGLPNDRFFAVRPEGSVSTLKIQRTERGDSAVYLCASGSGSNTGELFFGEGSRLTVL.

V usage is TRBV12-5 and J usage is TRBJ1-2, with D possibly TRBD1 on 6 matching bases. Germline V gene sequence: CDR1 LGHNT, CDR2 FRNRAP. Deletions cut 1 base from V and 7 bases from J, with 10 bases between. This CDR3 region has 13 residues. The CDR3 region has the DNA TGTGCTAGTGGTTTGGACATACAGGGTGGCTACACCTTC. This translates into CASGLDIQGGYTF.

The sample holds one count of this clone. This rearrangement joins TRBV18 to TRBJ1-4, with 8 bases aligning to TRBD1. Germline-derived CDR1 and CDR2 are KGHSH and LQKENI. The CDR3 contains 15 residues. J lost 2 bases, V lost 6 bases, and 5 bases had no gene match. Here the CDR3 DNA reads TGTGCCAGCTCCCTGGGACAGGAGACTAATGAAAAACTGTTTTTT. This sequence encodes CASSLGQETNEKLFF.

There are a few counts of this clone. V usage is TRBV28 and J usage is TRBJ1-1; D call uncertain. V gave up 10 bases and J gave up 7 bases, with 22 bases separating them. The CDR3 consists of 14 residues. From germline, CDR1 is MDHEN and CDR2 SYDVKM. This chain's CDR3 is CATSTTTVPGEAFF. DNA for the CDR3: TGTGCCACCTCAACAACGACGGTCCCGGGTGAAGCTTTCTTT.

The V gene is TRBV5-1, the J gene TRBJ2-6, with D possibly being TRBD1 (6 bases). Germline assignment: CDR1 SGHRS and CDR2 YFSETQ. CDR3 length: 17 residues. Trimming removed 0 bases from V and 0 bases from J, with 10 bases in between. DNA for the CDR3: TGCGCCAGCAGCTTGGGCCAGACAGGCTCTGGGGCCAACGTCCTGACTTTC. Translated, it gives CASSLGQTGSGANVLTF.

The rearrangement joins TRBV30 to TRBJ2-2; TRBD2 aligns across 13 bases. There are 18 residues in the CDR3. Trimming at V came to 0 bases and at J to 8 bases, leaving 12 bases not matched to a gene. Per the germline V gene, CDR1 is GTSNPN and CDR2 is SVGIG (reference sequence). CDR3 nucleotide sequence: TGTGCCTGGAGTGTAAACACAAGGACTAGCGGGAGTTGGGGGGAGCTGTTTTTT. It specifies CAWSVNTRTSGSWGELFF.

This clone was observed a few times. V is TRBV7-2 and J is TRBJ2-2; tentatively, D is TRBD1 (5 bases). This CDR3 contains 15 residues. Looked up from germline, CDR1 is SGHTA and CDR2 is FQGNSA. Trimming shortened V by 2 bases and J by 5 bases, and 12 bases separated the two germline ends. CDR3: CASSLQGTVTGELFF. CDR3 coding DNA: TGTGCCAGCAGCTTACAGGGAACGGTGACCGGGGAGCTGTTTTTT.

The chain couples TRBV9 to TRBJ1-3; D is possibly TRBD1 (6 bases). Deletions cut 4 bases from V and 0 bases from J, with 11 bases between. The CDR3 totals 15 residues. Germline CDR1 reads SGDLS; CDR2 reads YYNGEE. The CDR3 DNA reads as TGTGCCAGCAGCCAGGGGACCTTCTCTGGAAACACCATATATTTT. It codes for CASSQGTFSGNTIYF.

The V call is TRBV18, the J call TRBJ2-5; D is perhaps TRBD1 (7 bases). The length of the CDR3 is 14 residues. Germline V CDR1 and CDR2: KGHSH, LQKENI. The V and J ends lost 6 bases and 4 bases respectively, with 15 bases between them. CDR3 residues: CASSRGNRGETQYF. The CDR3 region has the DNA TGTGCCAGCTCGCGGGGAAACAGGGGAGAGACCCAGTACTTC.